This T cell receptor beta chain came from a study of blood T cell repertoires in COVID-19. Study-level information: Spain, Italy and the United States supplied samples that represented acute and convalescent COVID-19. PBMCs, B-cell-depleted T cells, or T cells provided the cDNA or gDNA that made up the material.

Assay used: immunoSEQ multiplex PCR; TCRdb lists only in-frame clones, some missing. The sample lists 50,000 to 65,000 clones; around 74% were seen once. In its sample, this clone was seen once. CDR3 length: 16 residues. Germline CDR1 LNHDA, CDR2 SQIVND (reference sequence). After removal of 5 bases from V and 2 bases from J, the junction contained 6 bases not matched to a gene. Input material: peripheral blood. This receptor was identified in an elderly woman with acute or convalescent COVID-19. V is TRBV19 and J is TRBJ1-5; 10 nucleotides line up with TRBD1. For the CDR3, the DNA is TGTGCCAGTAGTGGAGGGACAGGGGTGGGCAATCAGCCCCAGCATTTT. It encodes CASSGGTGVGNQPQHF.